This T cell receptor beta chain was sequenced for a study of blood T cell repertoires in COVID-19 (dated by TCRdb to between 2020 and 2021). With respect to the entire study: The collaborator samples originated in the United States, Italy and Spain and spanned the acute and convalescent phases of COVID-19. Samples were obtained from the ongoing ImmuneRACE study (first 160 participants) and from over 1,000 subjects provided by 6 global collaborators. Sample metadata almost always included a de-identified subject ID, COVID-19 status, age in years and sex. The material from the prospective study consisted of cDNA or gDNA derived from T cells, B-cell-depleted T cells, or PBMCs. Where available, HLA class I and class II types were taken from metadata supplied by the sample provider and were not determined by assay-based typing. The dataset comprised deeply sampled blood TCRbeta repertoires from subjects exposed to, actively infected with, or recovered from COVID-19. A freely available public database, intended as a resource for researchers studying the immune response to SARS-CoV-2, is where the repertoires were released. Overall results and qualifications from the work: How much clinical and demographic metadata was included differed by source and by participant, and the metadata was provided uncurated.

Notes on this clone: It has no known antigen specificity. Within one base of it there is no much larger clone, and no base qualities were kept.

Germline trimming amounts to 1 base on V and 4 bases on J, with 11 as the count of junction bases outside the gene matches. Taken from the germline V gene (reference sequence), the CDR1 and CDR2 loops are SEHNR and FQNEAQ. CDR3 length: 18 amino acids, cysteine to phenylalanine. Just CDR3 DNA is preserved here, 54 bases in frame from base 1. TCRbeta CDR3 regions were amplified from genomic DNA using the immunoSEQ Assay, a bias-controlled multiplex PCR. In the source study's methods: The number of nucleated cells in each sample was estimated by amplification of reference gene primers within the assay. To quantify the absolute abundance of each unique TCRbeta CDR3 rearrangement, sequence reads were collapsed and filtered. Productive Simpson clonality was computed per sample as the square root of Simpson's diversity index over productive rearrangements. TCRdb obtained this table from immuneACCESS and retained in-frame rearrangements with V and J assigned. These tables miss some clones; where compared with another copy, unresolved V genes account for less than half of the shortfall, and the remainder is unexplained. The V and J calls and the clone size are those of that table, but D and trimming were determined from the DNA. Here the sample has over 200,000 clones; around 92% occur a single time. 3.5% to 4% of the sample belongs to the ten largest clones.

In the prospective study, participants were 18 to 89 years old, resided in approximately 25 geographic areas of the United States, and were enrolled through a virtual design. Cohort assignment in the prospective study relied on participant-reported clinical history from a screening survey and a study questionnaire. In the prospective study, whole blood, serum and a nasopharyngeal or oropharyngeal swab were collected from each participant by mobile phlebotomists. Participants in the prospective study had the option to provide additional blood draws and questionnaires over a roughly 2-month period. Blood samples from the prospective study were shipped frozen or at room temperature prior to DNA extraction.

What was sequenced was PBMCs or T cells enriched from blood (not recorded which). The TCR originated in a young woman with acute COVID-19. Recombination linked TRBV7-9 to TRBJ1-3; 9 junctional bases match TRBD1. The nucleotide sequence reads as follows: TGTGCCAGCAGCTTAGGGACAGGGGCTACCCGAGACGGAAACACCATATATTTT. The translation is CASSLGTGATRDGNTIYF.